This T cell receptor beta chain was profiled in a study of T cell repertoires in cytomegalovirus infection. This clonotype was found many times. What it binds is not known. The study's findings and limits: HLA-C-restricted, CMV-specific TCR beta clonotypes were dominant ex vivo. People with CMV and the relevant HLA were identified by cumulative public TCR beta family frequency.

This CDR3 is built from 15 residues. V lost 5 bases to trimming and J lost 12 bases, with 23 bases between them. Germline CDR1 SEHNR, CDR2 FQNEAQ (reference sequence). TCRdb itself ran the reads through MiXCR, one entry per CDR3 protein. The sample has 250,000 to 300,000 distinct CDR3 sequences; about 17% are singletons. This sequence joins TRBV7-9 and TRBJ2-1; possible D gene TRBD2, 6 bases. The material sequenced was CD8+ T cells from PBMCs. The clonotype originates from a human donor in good health (CMV status not recorded). Some clones in this sample may be carry-over from other donors' samples. CDR3 sequence reads: CASSRGGAKGSGQFF. The CDR3 DNA follows: TGTGCCAGCAGCCGAGGAGGGGCCAAAGGGTCGGGGCAGTTCTTC.